The entry below gives a single T cell receptor beta chain sequence along with its context. Its antigen is undetermined. The CDR3 length is 16 residues. V lost 6 bases to trimming and J lost 9 bases, with 26 bases between them. Looked up from germline, CDR1 is MGHRA and CDR2 is YSYEKL. Time point given: week 35, safety follow-up. In every dose of vaccine, 300 ug of mutant IDH1 20-mer peptide was given alongside topical imiquimod. This record comes from a study of a mutant IDH1 vaccine in newly diagnosed glioma. Here immunoSEQ multiplex PCR was the method, and the copy in TCRdb shows in-frame clones only, minus some. The sample lists approximately 50,000 clones; roughly three quarters were seen once.

The source was PBMCs, collected from a glioma patient whose treatment included an IDH1 peptide vaccine. This clonotype was obtained from a man aged 35 to 55 with glioma. This chain connects TRBV4-1 to TRBJ2-5; D is perhaps TRBD1 (6 bases). CDR3 DNA sequence: TGCGCCAGCAGACAACTAGGGACCGAGCCCAAGGGGGCCCAGTACTTC. It codes for CASRQLGTEPKGAQYF.